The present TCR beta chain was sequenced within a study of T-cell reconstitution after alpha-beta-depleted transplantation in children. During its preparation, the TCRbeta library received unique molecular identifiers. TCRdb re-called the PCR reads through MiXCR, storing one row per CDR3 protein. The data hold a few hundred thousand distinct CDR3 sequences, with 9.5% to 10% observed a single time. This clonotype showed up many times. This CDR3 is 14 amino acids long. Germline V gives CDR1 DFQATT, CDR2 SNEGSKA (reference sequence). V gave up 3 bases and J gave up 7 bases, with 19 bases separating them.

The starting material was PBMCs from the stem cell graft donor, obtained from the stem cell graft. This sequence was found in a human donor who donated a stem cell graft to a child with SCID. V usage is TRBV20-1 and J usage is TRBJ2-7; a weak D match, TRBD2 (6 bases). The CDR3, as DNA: TGCAGTGCTAGTATTCTAGCGACTTTGGGAGAGCAGTACTTC. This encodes CSASILATLGEQYF.